The present T cell receptor (beta chain) was sequenced within a study of blood T cell repertoires in COVID-19. Study at large: The United States, Italy and Spain were the sources of the acute and convalescent COVID-19 samples. Sample material is recorded as cDNA or gDNA derived from T cells, B-cell-depleted T cells, or PBMCs.

This clone occurred a few times. In the original workflow: Estimates of nucleated cell counts were drawn from the amplification of reference gene primers. Repertoires were generated with immunoSEQ multiplex PCR, while TCRdb's copy carries only in-frame clones and drops some. V and J calls and clone size are those listed in that table; D and trimming were worked out from the DNA. The sample contains more than 80,000 clones, less than 80% of which appear only once. Germline V CDR1 and CDR2: LGHDT, YNNKEL (reference sequence). Trimming pared 0 bases from V and 4 bases from J, leaving 15 bases between. CDR3 length: 17 residues.

Material: peripheral blood. The rearrangement links TRBV3-1 (or the pseudogene TRBV3-2) to TRBJ1-4; D remains ambiguous. The source is a man older than 75 with COVID-19, enrolled during active disease. The CDR3 sequence is CASSQELPHSFNEKLFF. DNA for the CDR3: TGTGCCAGCAGCCAAGAACTTCCCCATTCTTTTAATGAAAAACTGTTTTTT.